The entry below describes one T cell receptor (beta chain). Its target is unknown. Per the germline V gene, CDR1 is MNHEY and CDR2 is SVGEGT. Trimming cost V 5 bases and J 4 bases; bases outside gene matches: 2. This CDR3 is 12 amino acids long. The data originate from a study of vaccination effects on CD4 cells after COVID-19. Sequencing in the ViraFEST assay came after antigen-specific CD4+ T cells had been expanded with viral peptide pools, which were used to stimulate PBMC. Once cultured for approximately ten days, the cells underwent separation to obtain CD4+ T cells. Prior SARS-CoV-2 infection was absent in the vaccine recipients, as shown by negative nucleocapsid antibodies. The repertoire was sequenced with immunoSEQ multiplex PCR; TCRdb's copy has only in-frame clones and lacks some. The data contain roughly 45,000 clones, around three quarters of them singletons.

The source material was CD4+ T cells from PBMCs cultured with SARS-CoV-2 spike peptides, sampled before COVID-19 vaccination. The TCR sequence derives from a human donor who received a COVID-19 vaccine. The chain combines TRBV6-2 or TRBV6-3 with TRBJ2-7; the match to TRBD1 covers 7 bases. The CDR3 loop reads CASSQDRYEQYV. CDR3 nucleotides: TGTGCCAGCAGTCAGGACAGGTACGAGCAGTACGTC.